The clone carrying this T cell receptor beta chain was found a few times. With 5 bases removed from V and 4 bases from J, the gap between germline ends came to 18 bases. CDR1 is MNHEY and CDR2 is SVGEGT in the germline V gene. There are 15 residues in the CDR3. The data derive from a study of blood T cell repertoires in COVID-19. Study as a whole: Specimens from acute and convalescent COVID-19 originated in the United States, Italy and Spain.

In the original workflow: Estimates of nucleated cell counts were drawn from the amplification of reference gene primers. The assay was immunoSEQ multiplex PCR, and TCRdb's table has in-frame clones only and misses some. That table is the source of V, J and clone size, and D and trimming were worked out from the DNA. This sample yields about 490,000 clones, of which 80% to 90% are seen a single time; under 4% belongs to the top ten. The specimen was peripheral blood. The receptor comes from a human donor in a cohort sampled during active COVID-19. The chain combines TRBV6-2 or TRBV6-3 with TRBJ2-7, with D perhaps TRBD1 (7 bases). The CDR3 protein is CASSPPRDSTYEQYF. The DNA of the CDR3 is TGTGCCAGCAGTCCCCCGCGGGACAGCACGTACGAGCAGTACTTC.